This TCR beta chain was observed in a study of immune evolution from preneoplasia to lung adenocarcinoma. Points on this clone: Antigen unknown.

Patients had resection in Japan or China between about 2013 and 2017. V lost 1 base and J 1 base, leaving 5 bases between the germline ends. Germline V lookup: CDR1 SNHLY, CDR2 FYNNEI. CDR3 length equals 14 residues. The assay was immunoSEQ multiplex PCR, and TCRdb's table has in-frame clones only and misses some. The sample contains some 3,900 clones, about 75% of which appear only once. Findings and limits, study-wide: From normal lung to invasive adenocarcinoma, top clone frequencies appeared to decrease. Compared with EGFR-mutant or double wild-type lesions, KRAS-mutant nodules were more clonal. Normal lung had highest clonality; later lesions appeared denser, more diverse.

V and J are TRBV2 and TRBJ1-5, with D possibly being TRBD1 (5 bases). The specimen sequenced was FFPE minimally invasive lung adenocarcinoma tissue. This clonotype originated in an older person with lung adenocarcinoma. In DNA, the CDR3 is TGTGCCAGCAGTGAAGGGGGCAGCAATCAGCCCCAGCATTTT. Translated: CASSEGGSNQPQHF.